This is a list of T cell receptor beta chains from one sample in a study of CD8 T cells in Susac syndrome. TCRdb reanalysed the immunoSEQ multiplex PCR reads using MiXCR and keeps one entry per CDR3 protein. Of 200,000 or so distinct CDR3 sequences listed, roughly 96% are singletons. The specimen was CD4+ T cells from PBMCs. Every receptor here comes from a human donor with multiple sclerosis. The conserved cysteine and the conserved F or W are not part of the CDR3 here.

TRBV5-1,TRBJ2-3,ASSLGTITDTQY
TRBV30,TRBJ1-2,AWKGSNYGYT
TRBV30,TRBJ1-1,AWSDRDTEAF
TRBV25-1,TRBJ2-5,ASSLGLNVYETQY
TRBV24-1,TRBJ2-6,ATSDTGSSGANVLT
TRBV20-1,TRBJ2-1,SARSSGRGTYNEQF
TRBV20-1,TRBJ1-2,SAKTGDRGYT
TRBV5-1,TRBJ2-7,ASSFLAGNYEQY
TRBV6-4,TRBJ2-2,ASSDSARTGELF
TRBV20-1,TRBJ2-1,SARGDEQF
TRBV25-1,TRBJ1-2,ASSDLVGYT
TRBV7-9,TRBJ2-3,ASTFGGISTDTQY
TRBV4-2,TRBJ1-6,ASSPGALNSPLH
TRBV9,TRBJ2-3,ASSVGNSGSTDTQY
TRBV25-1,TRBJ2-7,ASSVPGRYEQY
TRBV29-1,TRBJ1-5,SAQFRGSNQPQH
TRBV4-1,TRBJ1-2,ASSQETAYYGYT
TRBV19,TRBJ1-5,ATRRRDRVTQPQH
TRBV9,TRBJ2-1,ASSGLGHYNEQF
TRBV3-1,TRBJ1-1,ASSPDRGTEAF
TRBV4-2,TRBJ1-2,ASSQVDGDFYGYT